The clone carrying this TCR beta chain was counted between two and nine times. Original methodology: Estimated nucleated cell counts came from reference gene primer amplification. Sequenced by immunoSEQ multiplex PCR; TCRdb stores in-frame clones only, minus some. For V, J and clone size, that table is used; D and trimming come from the DNA. The table lists about 48,000 clones, 80% to 90% of them singletons. The data belong to a study of blood T cell repertoires in COVID-19. Study-wide context: The origin of the acute and convalescent COVID-19 samples was the United States, Italy and Spain. The cDNA or gDNA used as material had been derived from T cells, B-cell-depleted T cells, or PBMCs.

V lost 1 base and J 1 base, leaving 7 bases between the germline ends. This CDR3 is 14 amino acids long. Germline values: CDR1 LNHDA, CDR2 SQIVND (reference sequence). The sample consisted of peripheral blood. The chain links TRBV19 to TRBJ1-1; no firm D call. This receptor was taken from a man aged 40-55 years with acute or convalescent COVID-19. CDR3 bases: TGTGCCAGTAGTATAGGGCAGGAGAACACTGAAGCTTTCTTT. Its translation is CASSIGQENTEAFF.